A selection of T cell receptor beta chains follows, all from one sample in a study of control samples from healthy donors and cancer patients. Here immunoSEQ multiplex PCR was the method, and the copy in TCRdb shows in-frame clones only, minus some. The table shows over 100,000 clones, with roughly 91% occurring only once. The sample was blood. These TCRs come from a woman between 50 and 59 years old in good health. Both conserved end residues are part of each CDR3. D genes are given only for firm matches. Rows may omit the clone size; those that give it use once, few, many or a size class.

D	V	J	size	DNA	CDR3
TRBD1	TRBV19	TRBJ1-5	few	TGTGCCAGTAGTCCCCGACAGGGTGGTCAGCCCCAGCATTTT	CASSPRQGGQPQHF
-	TRBV6-5	TRBJ1-2	-	TGTGCCAGCCGAGGGGGTTTCAGCTATGGCTACACCTTC	CASRGGFSYGYTF
TRBD1	TRBV3-1/TRBV3-2	TRBJ1-5	-	TGTGCCAGCAGCCTAAGTGGGACAGATAATCAGCCCCAGCATTTT	CASSLSGTDNQPQHF
-	TRBV19	TRBJ2-1	-	TGTGCCAGTAGTATAGGGCAGCTTATTTACAATGAGCAGTTCTTC	CASSIGQLIYNEQFF
-	TRBV9	TRBJ2-7	-	TGTGCCAGCAGCGCCGACGGACTCGCCTACGAGCAGTACTTC	CASSADGLAYEQYF
-	TRBV30	TRBJ2-5	-	TGTGCTTTAGGTGGGGGGTACCAAGAGACCCAGTACTTC	CALGGGYQETQYF
-	TRBV6-6	TRBJ1-1	-	TGTGCCAGCAGTTACGTACTTGAAGCTTTCTTT	CASSYVLEAFF
-	TRBV6-5	TRBJ1-2	-	TGTGCCAGCAGTTACTCACAGGGAGTCTATGGCTACACCTTC	CASSYSQGVYGYTF
-	TRBV18	TRBJ1-1	-	TGTGCCAGCTCACCGTTACAGGATGAAGCTTTCTTT	CASSPLQDEAFF
-	TRBV3-1/TRBV3-2	TRBJ1-3	once	TGTGCCAGCAGCCTCGGGACGCTCCAAAACACCATATATTTT	CASSLGTLQNTIYF
-	TRBV24-1	TRBJ2-1	-	TGTGCCACCAGTGATTTACCTGGCAGGGGAGGCTACAATGAGCAGTTCTTC	CATSDLPGRGGYNEQFF
-	TRBV5-4	TRBJ1-4	-	TGTGCCAGCAGCTTGGCCCTTAATGAAAAACTGTTTTTT	CASSLALNEKLFF
TRBD1	TRBV18	TRBJ2-3	once	TGTGCCAGCTCACCACCCGGGACAGCGTCAACAGATACGCAGTATTTT	CASSPPGTASTDTQYF
-	TRBV9	TRBJ1-2	-	TGTGCCAGCAGCGTAGCGGGGGTTACAAACTATGGCTACACCTTC	CASSVAGVTNYGYTF
-	TRBV29-1	TRBJ1-1	-	TGCAGCGTTGAAAAGGGCCTACACAACACTGAAGCTTTCTTT	CSVEKGLHNTEAFF
-	TRBV11-2	TRBJ2-2	once	TGTGCCAGCAGCTTAGTTGGACAACCCGGGGAGCTGTTTTTT	CASSLVGQPGELFF
-	TRBV5-6	TRBJ1-3	-	TGTGCCAGCAGCTTGGGCGGGGGGGCAATTGGAAACACCATATATTTT	CASSLGGGAIGNTIYF
-	TRBV2	TRBJ2-5	once	TGTGCCAGCAACGGAGGGTATGAGACCCAGTACTTC	CASNGGYETQYF
-	TRBV18	TRBJ1-1	-	TGTGCCAGCTCCCCGATGGAGGGAGCCACTGAAGCTTTCTTT	CASSPMEGATEAFF
-	TRBV7-9	TRBJ1-2	-	TGTGCCACCATGGGAGGGGGGTTAGGAGGCTACACCTTC	CATMGGGLGGYTF
-	TRBV2	TRBJ1-5	-	TGTGCCAGAAGCGGGCCCTTAAATCAGCCCCAGCATTTT	CARSGPLNQPQHF
TRBD1	TRBV4-1	TRBJ1-4	-	TGCGCCAGCAGCCTTACAGGGGGCGAAAAACTGTTTTTT	CASSLTGGEKLFF
-	TRBV1	TRBJ1-1	once	TGCACCAGCAGCCAAGATTTGGGACGGACGAACACTGAAGCTTTCTTT	CTSSQDLGRTNTEAFF
-	TRBV6-6	TRBJ2-2	-	TGTGCCAGCAGTTACTCTCCTAGCGAGCACACCGGGGAGCTGTTTTTT	CASSYSPSEHTGELFF
TRBD1	TRBV5-1	TRBJ2-1	-	TGCGCCAGCAGCTTGAGTGAGGGGGCCGCCTACAATGAGCAGTTCTTC	CASSLSEGAAYNEQFF
-	TRBV30	TRBJ1-5	once	TGTGCCTGGAGTTTAACCCTGGGTCAGCCCCAGCATTTT	CAWSLTLGQPQHF
-	TRBV11-2	TRBJ2-1	-	TGTGCCAGCAGCTCCCTTGCGGCCTCCTACAATGAGCAGTTCTTC	CASSSLAASYNEQFF
-	TRBV19	TRBJ2-7	-	TGTGCCAGTAGCGCCCAGGATACCGCTTACGAGCAGTACTTC	CASSAQDTAYEQYF
-	TRBV10-3	TRBJ2-3	-	TGTGCCATCAGCGATTTAAACAGGAAAGGCGCAGATACGCAGTATTTT	CAISDLNRKGADTQYF
-	TRBV12-3/TRBV12-4	TRBJ1-2	-	TGTGCCAGCAGTAAATCGAGGGGCTATGGCTACACCTTC	CASSKSRGYGYTF
-	TRBV4-1	TRBJ1-6	-	TGCGCCAGCAGCCAAGTTGGTTCACCCCTCCACTTT	CASSQVGSPLHF
TRBD2	TRBV7-8	TRBJ2-1	once	TGTGCCAGCAGCTTATTACTAGCGGGAGTTAGGGATGAGCAGTTCTTC	CASSLLLAGVRDEQFF
-	TRBV24-1	TRBJ2-1	-	TGTGCCACCACCACGGACAGTCGTGATGAGCAGTTCTTC	CATTTDSRDEQFF
-	TRBV4-3	TRBJ2-1	-	TGCGCCAGCAGCCTCGTAAACGCAGGGAATGAGCAGTTCTTC	CASSLVNAGNEQFF
TRBD1	TRBV5-6	TRBJ1-6	-	TGTGCCAGCAGCAGCCGGGACAGGCCAAATTCACCCCTCCACTTT	CASSSRDRPNSPLHF
-	TRBV9	TRBJ2-6	-	TGTGCCAGCGAAAACCCGGTAGCTGGGGCCAACGTCCTGACTTTC	CASENPVAGANVLTF
TRBD1	TRBV7-2	TRBJ1-5	-	TGTGCCAGCAGTTTGGACAGGGGTGGGCAGCCCCAGCATTTT	CASSLDRGGQPQHF
-	TRBV4-2	TRBJ1-1	-	TGTGCCAGCAGCCAAGAGCCCGGGAACACTGAAGCTTTCTTT	CASSQEPGNTEAFF
TRBD2	TRBV7-8	TRBJ2-1	-	TGTGCCAGCAGCTTAGGTCTAGCGGGAGGGTACAATGAGCAGTTCTTC	CASSLGLAGGYNEQFF
-	TRBV7-9	TRBJ1-1	-	TGTGCCAGCAGCCGGCAGTGGGGGGAAGTGGGTACTGAAGCTTTCTTT	CASSRQWGEVGTEAFF
-	TRBV12-3/TRBV12-4	TRBJ1-6	-	TGTGCCAGCAGTTTTAGGGGAGGATCACCCCTCCACTTT	CASSFRGGSPLHF
-	TRBV6-2/TRBV6-3	TRBJ2-1	-	TGTGCCAGCAGTTACAGGGCTTATGAGCAGTTCTTC	CASSYRAYEQFF
TRBD2	TRBV6-4	TRBJ2-3	-	TGTGCCAGCAGTGAGATGGCTAGCGGTCCGCAGTATTTT	CASSEMASGPQYF
-	TRBV5-1	TRBJ1-1	-	TGCGCCAGCTCGACGGGGAACACTGAAGCTTTCTTT	CASSTGNTEAFF
-	TRBV4-1	TRBJ1-1	few	TGCGCCAGCAGCCCTCGAGCGATGAACACTGAAGCTTTCTTT	CASSPRAMNTEAFF
-	TRBV3-1/TRBV3-2	TRBJ2-5	-	TGTGCCAGCCAACAGTGGGAGACCCAGTACTTC	CASQQWETQYF
-	TRBV14	TRBJ2-7	-	TGTGCCAGCAGCGTCCAGCAGGGCGGTACCTACGAGCAGTACTTC	CASSVQQGGTYEQYF
-	TRBV6-5	TRBJ2-1	once	TGTGCCAGTAAATATGGAGAACCAAACTTCAATGAGCAGTTCTTC	CASKYGEPNFNEQFF
-	TRBV6-5	TRBJ1-2	-	TGTGCCAGCAACCTAACCGAGGGCAGGCACTATGGCTACACCTTC	CASNLTEGRHYGYTF
-	TRBV25-1	TRBJ2-1	-	TGTGCCAGCAGTGAATCGGACTCCGGCAGGTACAATGAGCAGTTCTTC	CASSESDSGRYNEQFF
TRBD2	TRBV3-1/TRBV3-2	TRBJ2-3	-	TGTGCCAGCAGCCGCCTCGTGGGGGCGGGGGGGTCTTTCACAGATACGCAGTATTTT	CASSRLVGAGGSFTDTQYF
-	TRBV10-3	TRBJ1-2	once	TGTGCCATCAGTCCCGACCCTAACTATGGCTACACCTTC	CAISPDPNYGYTF
-	TRBV27	TRBJ2-1	-	TGTGCCAGCACCCTAGGGTTGGGGCGTCAGGCTGATGAGCAGTTCTTC	CASTLGLGRQADEQFF
-	TRBV7-9	TRBJ1-3	-	TGTGCCAGCAGCTTAGCGGCCCTAGGTCCGAACACCATATATTTT	CASSLAALGPNTIYF